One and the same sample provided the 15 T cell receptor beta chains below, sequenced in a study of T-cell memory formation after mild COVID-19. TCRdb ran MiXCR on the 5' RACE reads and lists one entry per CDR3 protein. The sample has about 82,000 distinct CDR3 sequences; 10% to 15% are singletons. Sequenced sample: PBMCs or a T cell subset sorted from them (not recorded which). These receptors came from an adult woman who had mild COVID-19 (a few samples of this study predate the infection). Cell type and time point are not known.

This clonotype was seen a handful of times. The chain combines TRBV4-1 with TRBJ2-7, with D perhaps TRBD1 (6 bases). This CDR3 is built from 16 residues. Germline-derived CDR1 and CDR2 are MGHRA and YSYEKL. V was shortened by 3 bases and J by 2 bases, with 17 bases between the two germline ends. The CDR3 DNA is TGCGCCAGCAGCCAGGAAGGGGGTCGGCTTACCTACGAGCAGTACTTC. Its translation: CASSQEGGRLTYEQYF.

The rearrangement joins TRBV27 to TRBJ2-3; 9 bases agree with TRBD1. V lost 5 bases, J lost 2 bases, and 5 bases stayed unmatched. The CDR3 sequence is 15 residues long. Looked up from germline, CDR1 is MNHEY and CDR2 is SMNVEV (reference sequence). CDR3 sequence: CASSQRTGDTDTQYF. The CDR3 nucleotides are TGTGCCAGCAGTCAACGGACAGGGGACACAGATACGCAGTATTTT.

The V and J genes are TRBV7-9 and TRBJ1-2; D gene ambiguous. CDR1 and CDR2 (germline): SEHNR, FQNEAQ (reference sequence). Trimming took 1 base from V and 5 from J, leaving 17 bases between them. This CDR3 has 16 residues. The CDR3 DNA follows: TGTGCCAGCAGCTTAGGCGCGTACTCAAAAAGTTATGGCTACACCTTC. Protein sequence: CASSLGAYSKSYGYTF.

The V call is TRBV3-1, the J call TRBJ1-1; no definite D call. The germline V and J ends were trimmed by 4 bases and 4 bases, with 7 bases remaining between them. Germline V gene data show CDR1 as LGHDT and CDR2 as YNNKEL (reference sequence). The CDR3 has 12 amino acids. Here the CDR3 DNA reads TGTGCCAGCAGCCCTCAGACCACTGAAGCTTTCTTT. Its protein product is CASSPQTTEAFF.

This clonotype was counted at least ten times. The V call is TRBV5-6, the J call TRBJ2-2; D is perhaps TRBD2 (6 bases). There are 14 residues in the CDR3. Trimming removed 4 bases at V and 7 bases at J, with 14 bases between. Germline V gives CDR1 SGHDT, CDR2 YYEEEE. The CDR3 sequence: CASSPGSGVGELFF. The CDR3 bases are TGTGCCAGCAGCCCGGGATCGGGGGTCGGGGAGCTGTTTTTT. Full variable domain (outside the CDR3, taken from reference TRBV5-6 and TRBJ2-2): DAGVTQSPTHLIKTRGQQVTLRCSPKSGHDTVSWYQQALGQGPQFIFQYYEEEERQRGNFPDRFSGHQFPNYSSELNVNALLLGDSALYLCASSPGSGVGELFFGEGSRLTVL.

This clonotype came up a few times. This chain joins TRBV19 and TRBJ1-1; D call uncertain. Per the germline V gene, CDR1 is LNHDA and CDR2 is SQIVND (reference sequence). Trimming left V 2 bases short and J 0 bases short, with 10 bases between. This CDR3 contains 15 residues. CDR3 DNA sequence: TGTGCCAGTAGTATATATGCACTCCTGAACACTGAAGCTTTCTTT. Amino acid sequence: CASSIYALLNTEAFF.

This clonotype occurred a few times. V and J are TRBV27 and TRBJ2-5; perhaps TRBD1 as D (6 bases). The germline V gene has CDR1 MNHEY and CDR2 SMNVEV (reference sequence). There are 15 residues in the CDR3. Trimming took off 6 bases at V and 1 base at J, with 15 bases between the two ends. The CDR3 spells CASRHLDRPQETQYF. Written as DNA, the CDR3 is TGTGCCAGCAGACACCTGGACAGACCCCAAGAGACCCAGTACTTC.

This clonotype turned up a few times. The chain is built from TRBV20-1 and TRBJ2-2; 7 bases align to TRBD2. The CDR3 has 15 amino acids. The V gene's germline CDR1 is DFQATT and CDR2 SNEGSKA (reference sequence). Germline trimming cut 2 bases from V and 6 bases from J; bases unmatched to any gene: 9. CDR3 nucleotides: TGCAGTGCTAGACCCCCGGGAGGTCAGTCCGGGGAGCTGTTTTTT. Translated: CSARPPGGQSGELFF.

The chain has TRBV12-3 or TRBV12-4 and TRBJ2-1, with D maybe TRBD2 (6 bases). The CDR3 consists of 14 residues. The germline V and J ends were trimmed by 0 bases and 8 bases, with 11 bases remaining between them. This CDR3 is CASSLAGGHDEQFF. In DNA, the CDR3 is TGTGCCAGCAGTTTAGCGGGAGGTCACGATGAGCAGTTCTTC.

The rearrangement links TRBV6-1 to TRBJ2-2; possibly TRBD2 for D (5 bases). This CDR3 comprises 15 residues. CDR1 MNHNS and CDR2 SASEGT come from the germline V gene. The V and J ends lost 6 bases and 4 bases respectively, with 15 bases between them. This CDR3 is CASSDTSGATGELFF. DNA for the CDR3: TGTGCCAGCAGCGATACCAGCGGTGCCACCGGGGAGCTGTTTTTT.

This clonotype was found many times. In nucleotides, the CDR3 is TGTGCCAGCAGCGGCGCCGGGTCTCATGGCTACACCTTC. As protein: CASSGAGSHGYTF. The chain joins TRBV7-9 to TRBJ1-2; D gene unclear. The CDR3 has 13 amino acids. With 5 bases removed from V and 6 bases from J, the gap between germline ends came to 13 bases. Germline CDR1 SEHNR, CDR2 FQNEAQ (reference sequence). Full variable domain (remainder filled in from reference TRBV7-9 and TRBJ1-2): DTGVSQNPRHKITKRGQNVTFRCDPISEHNRLYWYRQTLGQGPEFLTYFQNEAQLEKSRLLSDRFSAERPKGSFSTLEIQRTEQGDSAMYLCASSGAGSHGYTFGSGTRLTVV.

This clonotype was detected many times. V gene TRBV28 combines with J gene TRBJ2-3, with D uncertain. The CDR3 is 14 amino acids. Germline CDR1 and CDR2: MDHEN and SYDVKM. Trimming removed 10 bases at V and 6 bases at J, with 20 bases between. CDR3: CAIPPGEVSDTQYF. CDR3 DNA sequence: TGTGCCATCCCGCCAGGAGAGGTTTCCGATACGCAGTATTTT.

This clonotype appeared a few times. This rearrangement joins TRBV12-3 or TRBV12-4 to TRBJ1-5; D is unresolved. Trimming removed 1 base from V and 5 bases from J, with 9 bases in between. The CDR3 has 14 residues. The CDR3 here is CASSLEVTDQPQHF. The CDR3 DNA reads TGTGCCAGCAGTTTAGAGGTAACGGATCAGCCCCAGCATTTT.

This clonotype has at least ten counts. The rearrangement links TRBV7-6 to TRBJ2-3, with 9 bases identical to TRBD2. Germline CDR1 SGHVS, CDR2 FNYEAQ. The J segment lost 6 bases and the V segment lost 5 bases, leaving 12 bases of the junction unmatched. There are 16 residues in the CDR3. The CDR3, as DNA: TGTGCCAGCAGCCAGGAGGCTAGCGGGATGGCGGATACGCAGTATTTT. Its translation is CASSQEASGMADTQYF.

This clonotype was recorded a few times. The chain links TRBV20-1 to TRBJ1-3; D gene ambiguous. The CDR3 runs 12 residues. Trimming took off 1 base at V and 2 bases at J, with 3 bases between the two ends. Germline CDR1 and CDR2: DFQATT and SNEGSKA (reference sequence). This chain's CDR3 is CSARGAGNTIYF. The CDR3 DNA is TGCAGTGCTAGAGGAGCTGGAAACACCATATATTTT.